Below, 24 T cell receptor beta chains from the same sample are listed, as sequenced in a study of chemoradiotherapy in HPV16-positive cancers (dated by TCRdb to 2022 to 2024). Library preparation employed the immunoSEQ multiplex PCR assay. Here the immuneACCESS table is served through TCRdb, limited to in-frame sequences with V and J called. Missing clones are a known gap in these copies; in checked studies unresolved V genes cover under half, and the rest lacks a known reason. Recorded for this sample are 8,500 to 9,000 clones; over 65% of them occurred a single time. The top ten clones comprise under 9.5% of the sample. Sample collection was performed from a patient who underwent chemoradiotherapy. These TCRs come from a human donor with HPV-associated anogenital cancer.

In its sample, this clone was seen a few times. This chain uses TRBV7-9 with TRBJ1-2; 9 bases are a match to TRBD1. Trimming at V came to 5 bases and at J to 3 bases, leaving 7 bases not matched to a gene. The germline gives CDR1 SEHNR, CDR2 FQNEAQ (reference sequence). The CDR3 covers 15 residues. The chain's CDR3 is CASSPPRDRDYGYTF. The DNA of the CDR3 is TGTGCCAGCAGCCCCCCCCGGGACAGGGACTATGGCTACACCTTC.

The chain employs TRBV4-1 and TRBJ2-3; D assignment may be TRBD1 or TRBD2 (5 bases each). The CDR3 is 16 residues long. CDR1 and CDR2 (germline): MGHRA, YSYEKL. With 1 base removed from V and 1 base from J, the gap between germline ends came to 12 bases. For the CDR3, the DNA is TGCGCCAGCAGCCAAGGTTACGGGGCCGGCACAGATACGCAGTATTTT. This encodes CASSQGYGAGTDTQYF.

The chain recombines TRBV18 with TRBJ1-1; no clear D gene. Germline loops: CDR1 KGHSH, CDR2 LQKENI. V lost 2 bases and J 5 bases, leaving 12 bases between the germline ends. The CDR3 is made up of 14 amino acids. In DNA form, the CDR3 reads TGTGCCAGCTCACCAAGGTGGACCTATACTGAAGCTTTCTTT. This codes for CASSPRWTYTEAFF.

Only one count was recorded for this clone. DNA for the CDR3: TGTGCCAGCAGCTCTGGACCGATAGGTAGAGAGACCCAGTACTTC. It is translated as CASSSGPIGRETQYF. The V and J genes are TRBV7-2 and TRBJ2-5, with unresolved D. This CDR3 has 15 residues. Germline V gene data show CDR1 as SGHTA and CDR2 as FQGNSA. Trimming stripped 4 bases from V and 4 bases from J, with 16 bases between.

V usage is TRBV7-8 and J usage is TRBJ2-4; a possible D gene is TRBD2 (5 bases). Germline values: CDR1 SGHVS, CDR2 FQNEAQ. The CDR3 spans 13 residues. Between the trimmed V and J ends, which lost 3 bases and 4 bases, there was a span of 7 bases. In DNA, the CDR3 is TGTGCCAGCAGCTTGAGGGATAAAAACATTCAGTACTTC. Its translation is CASSLRDKNIQYF.

J is TRBJ1-2 and V is TRBV5-4; D is ambiguous. This CDR3 is built from 14 residues. V was shortened by 2 bases and J by 4 bases, with 12 bases between the two germline ends. Germline V CDR1 and CDR2: SGHNT, YYREEE (reference sequence). The CDR3 spells CASSFPAMSYGYTF. The CDR3 bases are TGTGCCAGCAGCTTCCCGGCAATGAGCTATGGCTACACCTTC.

The V and J genes are TRBV7-3 and TRBJ2-7; 14 nucleotides agree with TRBD2. Trimming removed 2 bases from V and 5 bases from J; junction bases left unmatched: 2. Germline CDR1 SGHTA, CDR2 FQGTGA. CDR3 length: 15 amino acids. CDR3 in amino acids: CASSLLGLAGDEQYF. The CDR3 DNA is TGTGCCAGCAGCTTATTGGGACTAGCGGGGGACGAGCAGTACTTC. The whole variable domain, remainder taken from reference TRBV7-3 and TRBJ2-7, is GAGVSQTPSNKVTEKGKYVELRCDPISGHTALYWYRQSLGQGPEFLIYFQGTGAADDSGLPNDRFFAVRPEGSVSTLKIQRTERGDSAVYLCASSLLGLAGDEQYFGPGTRLTVT.

This clone came up a few times. The chain uses TRBV21-1 and TRBJ1-2; the table's D call TRBD1 went unverified against the DNA. TRBV21-1 is a documented pseudogene. This CDR3 is 14 amino acids long. The CDR3 loop reads CASSTRTGGYGYTF. CDR3 nucleotides: TGTGCCAGCAGCACTAGGACAGGGGGCTATGGCTACACCTTC.

This clone came up a few times. The chain is built from TRBV28 and TRBJ1-2, with D maybe TRBD1 (5 bases). Looked up from germline, CDR1 is MDHEN and CDR2 is SYDVKM. The length of the CDR3 is 13 residues. V lost 6 bases and J lost 4, with 12 bases in between. The CDR3 reads CASSLGRGYGYTF. The CDR3 DNA reads as TGTGCCAGCAGCCTCGGAAGGGGCTATGGCTACACCTTC.

The chain has TRBV28 and TRBJ2-5; 8 nucleotides agree with TRBD1. The length of the CDR3 is 14 residues. Germline lookup yields CDR1 MDHEN and CDR2 SYDVKM. V lost 6 bases and J lost 5; bases outside the gene matches: 8. CDR3 coding DNA: TGTGCCAGCAGCCGAGGACAGGGATTGGAGACCCAGTACTTC. Protein product: CASSRGQGLETQYF.

In this sample, this clone turned up a few times. The V gene is TRBV5-1, the J gene TRBJ2-3, with 9 bases fitting TRBD1. Germline values: CDR1 SGHRS, CDR2 YFSETQ. The ends lost 4 bases at V and 5 bases at J; junction bases unmatched: 8. This CDR3 has 15 residues. The CDR3 nucleotides are TGCGCCAGCAGCCTCGGGGACAGGGAGGGAGATACGCAGTATTTT. Translated, it gives CASSLGDREGDTQYF.

V gene TRBV6-5 combines with J gene TRBJ1-3, with D possibly matching TRBD1 (5 bases). Germline V lookup: CDR1 MNHEY, CDR2 SVGAGI. Trimming left V 4 bases short and J 4 bases short, with 17 bases between. CDR3 length: 16 residues. The CDR3: CASSSLGAGYGNTIYF. The CDR3 coding sequence is TGTGCCAGCAGTTCCCTTGGGGCGGGGTACGGAAACACCATATATTTT.

This chain joins TRBV28 and TRBJ2-7; 12 bases align to TRBD1. The CDR3 extends over 16 amino acids. After removal of 6 bases from V and 12 bases from J, the junction contained 18 bases not matched to a gene. The germline gives CDR1 MDHEN, CDR2 SYDVKM. CDR3 DNA sequence: TGTGCCAGCAGCCTCGTCGCCGGGACAGGGGGCCTTCCTCTGTACTTC. Protein product: CASSLVAGTGGLPLYF.

The J gene is TRBJ1-5, the V gene TRBV27; the D is unclear. Germline V gene data show CDR1 as MNHEY and CDR2 as SMNVEV (reference sequence). Trimming cost V 3 bases and J 2 bases, with 11 bases left between them. The CDR3 is 15 residues long. The CDR3 loop reads CASSLTTPRNQPQHF. CDR3 sequence (DNA): TGTGCCAGCAGTTTGACGACCCCTCGCAATCAGCCCCAGCATTTT.

This chain connects TRBV11-3 to TRBJ2-1; tentatively, D is TRBD2 (6 bases). This CDR3 spans 17 amino acids. Germline CDR1 SGHNT, CDR2 YENEEA. Trimming pared 0 bases from V and 9 bases from J, leaving 21 bases between. In DNA form, the CDR3 reads TGTGCCAGCAGCTTAGAAGGTCTGGGACTCCCGGGAAGTGAGCAGTTCTTC. Translated: CASSLEGLGLPGSEQFF.

The table lists this clone with a few counts. This chain uses TRBV18 with TRBJ2-2; the D is unclear. The CDR3 contains 15 residues. Trimming stripped 0 bases from V and 6 bases from J, with 11 bases between. Germline V gene lookup returns CDR1 KGHSH and CDR2 LQKENI. CDR3 region: CASSPPWKGAGELFF. For the CDR3, the DNA is TGTGCCAGCTCACCACCGTGGAAGGGCGCCGGGGAGCTGTTTTTT.

A note on this clone: Since no conserved phenylalanine or tryptophan closes the CDR3, a read error is the likely cause. The limits of the CDR3 on the DNA are not certain, so only TCRdb's listed CDR3 is given. Here the CDR3 reads CASSQGVL. The rearrangement joins TRBV3-2 to TRBJ2-7; TRBD1 is taken as the D call from the table, unchecked against the DNA. TRBV3-2 is reported as a pseudogene. Both ends counted, the CDR3 spans 8 residues.

This chain joins TRBV28 and TRBJ2-7, with D uncertain. Trimming took off 6 bases at V and 3 bases at J, with 21 bases between the two ends. Per the germline V gene, CDR1 is MDHEN and CDR2 is SYDVKM. The CDR3 consists of 16 residues. The CDR3 coding sequence is TGTGCCAGCAGCTTCTCCTCCTACCGGGTCCACTACGAGCAGTACTTC. It translates to CASSFSSYRVHYEQYF.

This chain links TRBV5-8 with TRBJ2-1; 8 nucleotides match TRBD2. The CDR3 runs 16 residues. The J segment lost 7 bases and the V segment lost 4 bases, leaving 13 bases of the junction unmatched. The V gene's germline CDR1 is SGHTS and CDR2 YDEGEE. DNA for the CDR3: TGTGCCAGCAGCCCCCTACTAGCGGCCCTATCTAATGAGCAGTTCTTC. This codes for CASSPLLAALSNEQFF.

This clone was seen more than once but under ten times. The chain joins TRBV27 to TRBJ1-2; no definite D call. The germline gives CDR1 MNHEY, CDR2 SMNVEV (reference sequence). There are 13 residues in the CDR3. V lost 5 bases to trimming and J lost 2 bases, with 9 bases between them. DNA for the CDR3: TGTGCCAGCAGTCGGGGAGGGAACTATGGCTACACCTTC. It yields the protein CASSRGGNYGYTF.

The chain employs TRBV19 and TRBJ2-7; 11 nucleotides agree with TRBD1. The CDR3 has 15 residues. Trimming cost V 4 bases and J 2 bases; bases outside gene matches: 4. Germline V gene data show CDR1 as LNHDA and CDR2 as SQIVND (reference sequence). The CDR3 loop is CASSKGQGGTYEQYF. Written as DNA, the CDR3 is TGTGCCAGTAGTAAGGGACAGGGGGGAACCTACGAGCAGTACTTC. Combining the CDR3 with reference TRBV19 and TRBJ2-7 gives the whole variable domain DGGITQSPKYLFRKEGQNVTLSCEQNLNHDAMYWYRQDPGQGLRLIYYSQIVNDFQKGDIAEGYSVSREKKESFPLTVTSAQKNPTAFYLCASSKGQGGTYEQYFGPGTRLTVT.

This clone turned up a few times. V usage is TRBV5-1 and J usage is TRBJ1-2; D possibly corresponds to TRBD1 (5 bases). V was cut by 0 bases and J by 6 bases, with 12 bases left in between. This CDR3 is 14 amino acids long. Germline V gives CDR1 SGHRS, CDR2 YFSETQ. This CDR3 is CASSLAVGEDGYTF. DNA for the CDR3: TGCGCCAGCAGCTTGGCCGTGGGGGAGGATGGCTACACCTTC. The full variable domain, its missing parts supplied by reference TRBV5-1 and TRBJ1-2, is KAGVTQTPRYLIKTRGQQVTLSCSPISGHRSVSWYQQTPGQGLQFLFEYFSETQRNKGNFPGRFSGRQFSNSRSEMNVSTLELGDSALYLCASSLAVGEDGYTFGSGTRLTVV.

This clone was detected once. This chain links TRBV28 with TRBJ1-1; D is unresolved. CDR1 and CDR2 from the germline V gene are MDHEN and SYDVKM. This CDR3 spans 13 amino acids. The V end was cut by 6 bases, the J end by 1 base, with 9 bases between. The CDR3 sequence is CASSRPKNTEAFF. CDR3 nucleotides: TGTGCCAGCAGCCGCCCTAAGAACACTGAAGCTTTCTTT.

The gene calls are TRBV4-2 and TRBJ1-1; D possibly corresponds to TRBD1 (6 bases). The CDR3 totals 18 residues. V lost 0 bases, J lost 0 bases, and 17 bases lay in between. From germline, CDR1 is LGHNA and CDR2 YNFKEQ. In nucleotides, the CDR3 is TGTGCCAGCAGCCAAGAGACAGGTTTGGGGCCCCTGAACACTGAAGCTTTCTTT. This translates into CASSQETGLGPLNTEAFF.